This T cell receptor beta chain is drawn from a study of spatial heterogeneity in lung cancer. As for the study in general: Alpha-chain sequences were detected in numbers that were consistently lower than beta-chain sequences.

Trimming cost V 3 bases and J 16 bases, with 13 bases left between them. Germline V gives CDR1 KGHSH, CDR2 LQKENI. This CDR3 comprises 12 residues. All TCR cDNA molecules were individually tagged with a unique molecular identifier. A single record per CDR3 protein comes from TCRdb applying MiXCR to the 5' RACE reads. The sample shows more than 60,000 distinct CDR3 sequences, nearly 6.5% of them seen only once. Stated time point: sample taken at primary tumor resection. Untreated early-stage non-small cell lung cancer patients, roughly 75 in total, were the donors. Unsorted whole RNA samples from tumor, nontumor lung or frozen PBMC were sequenced. This clonotype appeared many times.

The sequence derives from a female donor with early-stage non-small cell lung cancer. Source: PBMCs, taken at surgery. The chain uses TRBV18 and TRBJ1-6; D unclear. This CDR3 is CASSPSEGSLHF. As DNA, the CDR3 is TGTGCCAGCTCACCCTCGGAGGGATCTCTCCACTTT.